Described below is a single TCR beta chain sequence and its context. The entry originates in a study of cytomegalovirus exposure and HLA in healthy donors. Vbeta (60) and Jbeta (13) primers were used in the PCR. In the authors' workflow: The count from a later analysis was some 83 million unique TCR beta chains, around 10 million of them shared. Generated by immunoSEQ multiplex PCR, the TCRdb table keeps only in-frame clones and is missing some. Clonal size and the V and J genes are those of that table, whereas D and trimming came from the DNA. This table has around 100,000 clones, around 77% appearing once. The germline V gene encodes CDR1 SGHVS and CDR2 FQNEAQ. The CDR3 is 18 amino acids. V gave up 1 base and J gave up 7 bases; unmatched junction bases: 13.

The material sequenced was PBMCs. The chain has TRBV7-8 and TRBJ2-1, with 10 nucleotides matching TRBD1. The TCR originated in a male donor in good health and CMV-seropositive. The CDR3 DNA reads TGTGCCAGCAGCTTAGTAGCCTCGACAGGGGGCTTCCCTAATGAGCAGTTCTTC. Its protein product is CASSLVASTGGFPNEQFF. Drawing the rest from reference TRBV7-8 and TRBJ2-1, the complete variable domain is GAGVSQSPRYKVAKRGQDVALRCDPISGHVSLFWYQQALGQGPEFLTYFQNEAQLDKSGLPSDRFFAERPEGSVSTLKIQRTQQEDSAVYLCASSLVASTGGFPNEQFFGPGTRLTVL.